Presented here are 30 T cell receptor beta chains from one specimen sequenced in a study of blood T cell repertoires in COVID-19. The table came from immunoSEQ multiplex PCR; TCRdb's copy has only in-frame clones and leaves some out. In the table there are roughly 250,000 clones, around 86% of which are singletons. The sample taken for sequencing was PBMCs or T cells enriched from blood (not recorded which). The receptors come from a woman in her forties with acute COVID-19.

J is TRBJ1-5 and V is TRBV2, with D maybe TRBD1 (6 bases). Trimming took 4 bases from V and 4 from J, leaving 8 bases between them. Germline CDR1 reads SNHLY; CDR2 reads FYNNEI. CDR3 size: 13 residues. The chain's CDR3 is CASSGTVNQPQHF. The CDR3 region has the DNA TGTGCCAGCAGTGGGACAGTTAATCAGCCCCAGCATTTT.

V gene TRBV7-9 combines with J gene TRBJ2-1; 7 bases align to TRBD1. This CDR3 is 12 amino acids long. The V segment lost 5 bases and the J segment 9 bases; nucleotides outside the gene matches: 4. Germline lookup yields CDR1 SEHNR and CDR2 FQNEAQ (reference sequence). This CDR3 is CASSETGTEQFF. CDR3 sequence (DNA): TGTGCCAGCAGCGAGACAGGGACTGAGCAGTTCTTC. The full variable domain, with the rest looked up from reference TRBV7-9 and TRBJ2-1, is DTGVSQNPRHKITKRGQNVTFRCDPISEHNRLYWYRQTLGQGPEFLTYFQNEAQLEKSRLLSDRFSAERPKGSFSTLEIQRTEQGDSAMYLCASSETGTEQFFGPGTRLTVL.

J is TRBJ1-2 and V is TRBV12-3 or TRBV12-4, with 7 bases that match TRBD1. V lost 3 bases and J lost 8; bases outside the gene matches: 6. This CDR3 region has 13 residues. This CDR3 is CASSLRTGLGYTF. The CDR3 coding sequence is TGTGCCAGCAGTTTGAGGACAGGCTTGGGCTACACCTTC.

This chain joins TRBV3-1 (or the pseudogene TRBV3-2) and TRBJ2-5, with TRBD2 identical over 8 bases. Germline values: CDR1 LGHDT, CDR2 YNNKEL (reference sequence). The length of the CDR3 is 13 residues. The CDR3 DNA is TGTGCGGTGGCAAACGGGAGGGGAGAGACCCAGTACTTC. Protein product: CAVANGRGETQYF.

J is TRBJ2-2 and V is TRBV15; D is perhaps TRBD2 (6 bases). This CDR3 has 19 residues. Germline CDR1 and CDR2: LNHNV and YYDKDF (reference sequence). The germline V and J ends were trimmed by 0 bases and 0 bases, with 17 bases remaining between them. The CDR3, as DNA: TGTGCCACCAGCAGAGATCTTAGGGGAATAGCGGCGAACACCGGGGAGCTGTTTTTT. Protein sequence: CATSRDLRGIAANTGELFF.

This clone was counted a single time. V gene TRBV25-1 combines with J gene TRBJ1-3, with 10 bases matching TRBD1. V was pared by 6 bases and J by 4 bases, with 9 bases of the junction left unmatched. From germline, CDR1 is MGHDK and CDR2 SYGVNS. This CDR3 has 16 amino acids. CDR3 residues: CASSPGTGVRGNTIYF. The DNA of the CDR3 is TGTGCCAGCAGCCCCGGGACAGGGGTAAGGGGAAACACCATATATTTT.

The chain is built from TRBV5-1 and TRBJ2-5; 9 nucleotides agree with TRBD1. In germline, CDR1 is SGHRS, CDR2 YFSETQ. V lost 4 bases and J lost 4; bases outside the gene matches: 8. The CDR3 spans 15 residues. As DNA, the CDR3 is TGCGCCAGCAGCCAGGACAGGGGTGAGGGAGAGACCCAGTACTTC. It is translated as CASSQDRGEGETQYF.

The chain recombines TRBV28 with TRBJ1-5; 7 bases are a match to TRBD1. CDR1 and CDR2 from the germline V gene are MDHEN and SYDVKM. CDR3 length: 15 residues. V trimming: 6 bases; J trimming: 2 bases; junction bases outside the gene matches: 7. The CDR3 reads CASRQQGWGNQPQHF. Here the CDR3 DNA reads TGTGCCAGCAGGCAACAGGGGTGGGGCAATCAGCCCCAGCATTTT.

The chain recombines TRBV6-1 with TRBJ2-2, with 12 bases identical to TRBD2. This CDR3 comprises 18 residues. After removal of 0 bases from V and 5 bases from J, the junction contained 7 bases not matched to a gene. Germline CDR1 reads MNHNS; CDR2 reads SASEGT. In nucleotides, the CDR3 is TGTGCCAGCAGTGAAGCGATACTAGCGGGAGGAGGGACCGGGGAGCTGTTTTTT. It codes for CASSEAILAGGGTGELFF.

This clone was recorded a few times. The V and J genes are TRBV14 and TRBJ1-6; D might be TRBD1 (5 bases). V was cut by 0 bases and J by 4 bases, with 13 bases left in between. The germline gives CDR1 SGHDN, CDR2 FVKESK. The CDR3 covers 17 residues. Written as DNA, the CDR3 is TGTGCCAGCAGCCAAGATCGCAGGGAAACTTATAATTCACCCCTCCACTTT. Translating it yields CASSQDRRETYNSPLHF.

The rearrangement links TRBV5-1 to TRBJ2-1; 13 nucleotides line up with TRBD2. Looked up from germline, CDR1 is SGHRS and CDR2 is YFSETQ. J gave up 7 bases and V 4 bases, and 20 bases lay outside the gene matches. The CDR3 totals 20 residues. The CDR3 reads CASSRAPGLAGTEEMNEQFF. Written as DNA, the CDR3 is TGCGCCAGCAGCCGAGCGCCGGGACTAGCGGGAACGGAGGAGATGAATGAGCAGTTCTTC. The whole variable domain, remainder taken from reference TRBV5-1 and TRBJ2-1, is KAGVTQTPRYLIKTRGQQVTLSCSPISGHRSVSWYQQTPGQGLQFLFEYFSETQRNKGNFPGRFSGRQFSNSRSEMNVSTLELGDSALYLCASSRAPGLAGTEEMNEQFFGPGTRLTVL.

This sequence joins TRBV6-1 and TRBJ2-3; TRBD2 agrees at 7 bases. V lost 2 bases, J lost 2 bases, and 4 bases stayed unmatched. Per germline, CDR1 MNHNS and CDR2 SASEGT. This CDR3 is built from 15 residues. The CDR3 nucleotides are TGTGCCAGCAGTGAACCCGGGGGGTTCACAGATACGCAGTATTTT. Encoded protein: CASSEPGGFTDTQYF.

Note on this clone: The identical CDR3 is also encoded by other nucleotide sequences in the sample. This chain joins TRBV6-5 and TRBJ1-1, with D hard to call. Germline V CDR1 and CDR2: MNHEY, SVGAGI. This CDR3 spans 14 amino acids. Trimming pared 0 bases from V and 0 bases from J, leaving 5 bases between. The CDR3 DNA reads TGTGCCAGCAGTTACTCGCGGTTGAACACTGAAGCTTTCTTT. Amino acid sequence: CASSYSRLNTEAFF.

The chain joins TRBV5-1 to TRBJ1-2; 10 positions agree with TRBD1. Germline lookup yields CDR1 SGHRS and CDR2 YFSETQ. J was trimmed by 8 bases and V by 4 bases; bases with no gene match: 5. The CDR3 loop spans 13 amino acids. The chain's CDR3 is CASSQDRGIGYTF. The CDR3, as DNA: TGCGCCAGCAGCCAGGACAGGGGGATCGGCTACACCTTC.

The chain employs TRBV19 and TRBJ2-7; a weak D match, TRBD2 (6 bases). CDR3 length equals 12 residues. CDR1 LNHDA and CDR2 SQIVND come from the germline V gene (reference sequence). V shed 5 bases and J shed 10 bases, with 15 bases lying between them. CDR3 nucleotides: TGTGCCAGTAGTGCCCGAACCGGGACTCAGTACTTC. Translating gives CASSARTGTQYF.

The gene calls are TRBV5-1 and TRBJ1-2, with no clear D. This CDR3 spans 15 amino acids. Trimming removed 4 bases from V and 1 base from J, with 14 bases in between. CDR1 is SGHRS and CDR2 is YFSETQ in the germline V gene. CDR3 bases: TGCGCCAGCAGCCCAAGGTTACAGATTAACTATGGCTACACCTTC. Translation gives CASSPRLQINYGYTF.

J is TRBJ2-7 and V is TRBV5-6, with a possible D match to TRBD1 (5 bases). V gave up 1 base and J gave up 0 bases, with 11 bases separating them. From germline, CDR1 is SGHDT and CDR2 YYEEEE. The CDR3 loop spans 15 amino acids. The CDR3 loop reads CASSLSDSRSYEQYF. The CDR3 DNA sequence: TGTGCCAGCAGCTTGTCTGACAGTCGCTCCTACGAGCAGTACTTC.

The chain is built from TRBV4-1 and TRBJ2-3; D is undetermined. This CDR3 spans 14 amino acids. Germline V gene lookup returns CDR1 MGHRA and CDR2 YSYEKL. Trimming removed 3 bases at V and 3 bases at J, with 10 bases between. Here the CDR3 DNA reads TGCGCCAGCAGCCAGGGCAGGCAAACAGATACGCAGTATTTT. It specifies CASSQGRQTDTQYF.

Concerning this clone itself: A junction boundary mismatches the germline segment, possibly from a read error. The chain is built from TRBV19 and TRBJ1-2, with TRBD1 as a possible D gene (5 bases). The CDR3 is 11 amino acids. Germline assignment: CDR1 LNHDA and CDR2 SQIVND (reference sequence). Here the CDR3 DNA reads TGTGCCAGTAGTATAGCGGGGGTCGGGGCCTTC. Its translation is CASSIAGVGAF.

The gene calls are TRBV5-1 and TRBJ1-1; 7 bases agree with TRBD1. V was clipped by 1 base and J by 5 bases; unmatched bases: 8. CDR1 is SGHRS, CDR2 YFSETQ, per germline. The length of the CDR3 is 15 residues. The CDR3 sequence: CASSLSDRSSTEAFF. CDR3 in DNA: TGCGCCAGCAGCTTGTCGGACAGGAGCTCTACTGAAGCTTTCTTT.

This clone occurred a few times. The V gene is TRBV28, the J gene TRBJ2-2; D is possibly TRBD1 (6 bases). The CDR3 has 16 residues. The V and J ends lost 6 bases and 3 bases respectively, with 17 bases between them. Germline loops: CDR1 MDHEN, CDR2 SYDVKM. CDR3: CASRSVVDRHTGELFF. The CDR3, as DNA: TGTGCCAGCAGGTCGGTAGTAGACAGGCACACCGGGGAGCTGTTTTTT.

The J gene is TRBJ2-6, the V gene TRBV18; perhaps TRBD2 as D (6 bases). The CDR3 has 18 amino acids. Germline V CDR1 and CDR2: KGHSH, LQKENI. Trimming took 1 base from V and 1 from J, leaving 14 bases between them. Written as DNA, the CDR3 is TGTGCCAGCTCACCACGCGGGACTTCACCATCTGGGGCCAACGTCCTGACTTTC. It is translated as CASSPRGTSPSGANVLTF. The whole variable domain, filled in from reference TRBV18 and TRBJ2-6, reads NAGVMQNPRHLVRRRGQEARLRCSPMKGHSHVYWYRQLPEEGLKFMVYLQKENIIDESGMPKERFSAEFPKEGPSILRIQQVVRGDSAAYFCASSPRGTSPSGANVLTFGAGSRLTVL.

The J gene is TRBJ2-2, the V gene TRBV19; 7 bases line up with TRBD1. The ends lost 4 bases at V and 0 bases at J; junction bases unmatched: 5. CDR1 and CDR2 from the germline V gene are LNHDA and SQIVND (reference sequence). This CDR3 has 16 residues. This CDR3 reads CASSKRDSANTGELFF. As DNA, the CDR3 is TGTGCCAGTAGTAAACGGGACAGCGCGAACACCGGGGAGCTGTTTTTT. Complete variable domain (other parts from reference TRBV19 and TRBJ2-2): DGGITQSPKYLFRKEGQNVTLSCEQNLNHDAMYWYRQDPGQGLRLIYYSQIVNDFQKGDIAEGYSVSREKKESFPLTVTSAQKNPTAFYLCASSKRDSANTGELFFGEGSRLTVL.

There are a few counts of this clone. This sequence joins TRBV11-2 and TRBJ2-7, with 9 bases identical to TRBD1. Germline V gene sequence: CDR1 SGHAT, CDR2 FQNNGV. The length of the CDR3 is 12 residues. V was pared by 11 bases and J by 3 bases, with 5 bases of the junction left unmatched. CDR3: CASGTGYYEQYF. The CDR3, as DNA: TGTGCCTCCGGGACAGGGTACTACGAGCAGTACTTC.

The J gene is TRBJ2-3, the V gene TRBV13; D unclear. The germline gives CDR1 PRHDT, CDR2 FYEKMQ (reference sequence). The CDR3 is made up of 15 amino acids. Trimming stripped 5 bases from V and 1 base from J, with 13 bases between. The CDR3 spells CASSTQPTGTDTQYF. The CDR3 DNA reads as TGTGCCAGCAGCACCCAACCTACAGGCACAGATACGCAGTATTTT.

The rearrangement links TRBV5-1 to TRBJ2-7; 10 nucleotides agree with TRBD1. This CDR3 has 15 residues. In germline, CDR1 is SGHRS, CDR2 YFSETQ. The junction had 5 bases not matched to a gene; V was cut back by 3 bases and J by 2 bases. CDR3 sequence reads: CASSSRDRGPYEQYF. Here the CDR3 DNA reads TGCGCCAGCAGCTCCCGGGACAGGGGCCCCTACGAGCAGTACTTC.

V usage is TRBV5-6 and J usage is TRBJ2-7, with D unclear. Trimming cost V 4 bases and J 0 bases, with 8 bases left between them. Germline CDR1 is SGHDT and CDR2 is YYEEEE. The CDR3 consists of 13 residues. DNA for the CDR3: TGTGCCAGCAGCGGGCAGCCCTCCTACGAGCAGTACTTC. This codes for CASSGQPSYEQYF.

This clone was observed once. This rearrangement joins TRBV2 to TRBJ2-7; perhaps TRBD2 as D (5 bases). V lost 6 bases and J lost 3, with 9 bases in between. CDR3 length: 12 amino acids. Germline-derived CDR1 and CDR2 are SNHLY and FYNNEI. DNA for the CDR3: TGTGCCAGCAGAGCGGAAAACTACGAGCAGTACTTC. This translates into CASRAENYEQYF.

V is TRBV27 and J is TRBJ2-5; D perhaps matches TRBD2 (6 bases). Germline CDR1 and CDR2: MNHEY and SMNVEV (reference sequence). This CDR3 comprises 14 residues. Deletions cut 2 bases from V and 5 bases from J, with 12 bases between. As DNA, the CDR3 is TGTGCCAGCAGTTTACGCGGAGGAGGGGAGACCCAGTACTTC. Its translation is CASSLRGGGETQYF.

The J gene is TRBJ2-5, the V gene TRBV28, with a possible D match to TRBD2 (6 bases). The CDR3 runs to 14 residues. Germline values: CDR1 MDHEN, CDR2 SYDVKM. V dropped 5 bases and J dropped 5 bases, with 15 bases sitting between them. The CDR3 loop is CASSGGGGVETQYF. The CDR3 DNA sequence: TGTGCCAGCAGTGGGGGAGGCGGTGTGGAGACCCAGTACTTC.